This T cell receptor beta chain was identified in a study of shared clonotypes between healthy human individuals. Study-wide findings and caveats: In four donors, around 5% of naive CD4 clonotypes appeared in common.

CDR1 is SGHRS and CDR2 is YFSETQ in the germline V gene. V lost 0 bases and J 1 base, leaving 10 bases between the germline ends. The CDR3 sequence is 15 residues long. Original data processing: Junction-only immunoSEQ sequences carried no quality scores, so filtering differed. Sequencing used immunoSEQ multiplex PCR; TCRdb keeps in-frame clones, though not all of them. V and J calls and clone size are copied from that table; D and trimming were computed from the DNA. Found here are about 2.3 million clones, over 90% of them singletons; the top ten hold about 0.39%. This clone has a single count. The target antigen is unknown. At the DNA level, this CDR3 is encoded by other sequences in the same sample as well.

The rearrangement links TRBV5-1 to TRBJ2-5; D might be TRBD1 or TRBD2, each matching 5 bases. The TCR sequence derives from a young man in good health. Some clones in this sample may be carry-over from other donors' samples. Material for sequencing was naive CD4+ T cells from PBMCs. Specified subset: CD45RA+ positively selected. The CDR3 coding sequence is TGCGCCAGCAGCTTGGCCGGGACCTCCCAAGAGACCCAGTACTTC. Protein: CASSLAGTSQETQYF.